One and the same sample provided the 22 T cell receptor beta chains below, sequenced in a study of blood T cell repertoires in COVID-19. Assay used: immunoSEQ multiplex PCR; TCRdb lists only in-frame clones, some missing. Seen here are under 200,000 clones, more than 75% observed once, and the top ten hold about 9.4%. Sequencing input: peripheral blood. These receptors were collected from an older woman with COVID-19, enrolled during active disease.

V usage is TRBV3-1 (or the pseudogene TRBV3-2) and J usage is TRBJ2-7, with D possibly TRBD2 on 7 matching bases. Per the germline V gene, CDR1 is LGHDT and CDR2 is YNNKEL (reference sequence). The germline V and J ends were trimmed by 4 bases and 7 bases, with 17 bases remaining between them. The CDR3 has 14 residues. For the CDR3, the DNA is TGTGCCAGCAGCCCGTGGGGGGGGCAGGGGGAGCAGTACTTC. This gives the protein CASSPWGGQGEQYF.

In regard to this clone: The sample has other DNA sequences that encode this CDR3 too. This chain connects TRBV18 to TRBJ1-1; weak D call: TRBD1 (6 bases). The CDR3 totals 14 residues. V lost 6 bases, J lost 3 bases, and 14 bases lay in between. CDR1 and CDR2 (germline): KGHSH, LQKENI. CDR3 protein: CASSRGGSDTEAFF. The CDR3 bases are TGTGCCAGCTCTAGGGGGGGTTCGGACACTGAAGCTTTCTTT.

The CDR3 bases are TGTGCCAGCTCCCCCGGACAGTTAGGTGCAGAGACCCAGTACTTC. Residues: CASSPGQLGAETQYF. V usage is TRBV18 and J usage is TRBJ2-5; D is possibly TRBD1 (6 bases). V was clipped by 6 bases and J by 4 bases, with 18 bases between them. The germline CDR1 and CDR2 sequences are KGHSH and LQKENI. The CDR3 runs to 15 residues.

This clone was counted once. The gene calls are TRBV7-9 and TRBJ2-1, with TRBD1 matching 9 bases. This CDR3 is 16 amino acids long. CDR1 and CDR2 (germline): SEHNR, FQNEAQ (reference sequence). J lost 0 bases, V lost 5 bases, and 5 bases had no gene match. CDR3 bases: TGTGCCAGCAGCGTACTGACAGGGGGCTCCTACAATGAGCAGTTCTTC. It translates to CASSVLTGGSYNEQFF.

The V call is TRBV5-4, the J call TRBJ2-7; the match to TRBD2 covers 7 bases. The CDR3 has 14 amino acids. With 5 bases clipped from V and 3 bases from J, the junction kept 8 bases outside the gene matches. In germline, CDR1 is SGHNT, CDR2 YYREEE (reference sequence). CDR3 in DNA: TGTGCCAGCAGAAAAGAGCGGGGTTTCTACGAGCAGTACTTC. Protein: CASRKERGFYEQYF. The complete variable domain, with remaining parts taken from reference TRBV5-4 and TRBJ2-7, reads ETGVTQSPTHLIKTRGQQVTLRCSSQSGHNTVSWYQQALGQGPQFIFQYYREEENGRGNFPPRFSGLQFPNYSSELNVNALELDDSALYLCASRKERGFYEQYFGPGTRLTVT.

This chain connects TRBV9 to TRBJ2-7; 8 bases are shared with TRBD2. The junction had 8 bases not matched to a gene; V was cut back by 3 bases and J by 3 bases. The CDR3 totals 15 residues. Germline V gene lookup returns CDR1 SGDLS and CDR2 YYNGEE. The DNA for the CDR3 is TGTGCCAGCAGCGGACCGGGAGGGTCCGGCTACGAGCAGTACTTC. It yields the protein CASSGPGGSGYEQYF. Based on the CDR3 plus reference TRBV9 and TRBJ2-7, the full variable domain is DSGVTQTPKHLITATGQRVTLRCSPRSGDLSVYWYQQSLDQGLQFLIQYYNGEERAKGNILERFSAQQFPDLHSELNLSSLELGDSALYFCASSGPGGSGYEQYFGPGTRLTVT.

The chain couples TRBV30 to TRBJ1-1; no firm D call. The CDR3 runs 13 residues. V lost 1 base and J 1 base, leaving 7 bases between the germline ends. Germline loops: CDR1 GTSNPN, CDR2 SVGIG (reference sequence). The CDR3 loop is CAWSGRANTEAFF. CDR3 nucleotides: TGTGCCTGGAGTGGGAGGGCGAACACTGAAGCTTTCTTT.

This chain uses TRBV7-9 with TRBJ2-3, with TRBD2 matching over 10 bases. Germline trimming cut 1 base from V and 4 bases from J; bases unmatched to any gene: 5. The CDR3 has 16 amino acids. In germline, CDR1 is SEHNR, CDR2 FQNEAQ (reference sequence). As DNA, the CDR3 is TGTGCCAGCAGCTTAGGCCTAGCGGGGGAGGCAGATACGCAGTATTTT. Its translation is CASSLGLAGEADTQYF.

This clone showed up just once. This sequence joins TRBV6-5 and TRBJ2-7; possible D gene TRBD1, 6 bases. The V end lost 6 bases, the J end lost 6 bases, and 15 bases lay between the germline ends. Germline assignment: CDR1 MNHEY and CDR2 SVGAGI. This CDR3 spans 13 amino acids. CDR3 in DNA: TGTGCCAGCAGGACGGGACAAGGCTTCGAGCAGTACTTC. It yields the protein CASRTGQGFEQYF.

The CDR3 region is CASSTPGQTVYGYTF. In DNA, the CDR3 is TGTGCCAGTAGTACCCCGGGACAGACCGTCTATGGCTACACCTTC. This chain joins TRBV19 and TRBJ1-2; 7 positions agree with TRBD1. This CDR3 has 15 residues. With V trimmed by 4 bases and J by 4 bases, 9 bases remained unmatched. CDR1 and CDR2 from the germline V gene are LNHDA and SQIVND (reference sequence). The full variable domain, completed using reference TRBV19 and TRBJ1-2, is DGGITQSPKYLFRKEGQNVTLSCEQNLNHDAMYWYRQDPGQGLRLIYYSQIVNDFQKGDIAEGYSVSREKKESFPLTVTSAQKNPTAFYLCASSTPGQTVYGYTFGSGTRLTVV.

The chain links TRBV15 to TRBJ2-2; D may be TRBD1 (5 bases). Germline CDR1 is LNHNV and CDR2 is YYDKDF (reference sequence). V was trimmed by 8 bases and J by 3 bases, leaving 22 bases between them. CDR3 length: 17 residues. CDR3 DNA: TGTGCCACCTCGTTAACTTCAGGGCTTCGACACACCGGGGAGCTGTTTTTT. It is translated as CATSLTSGLRHTGELFF. Using reference TRBV15 and TRBJ2-2 for the parts outside the CDR3, the full variable domain is DAMVIQNPRYQVTQFGKPVTLSCSQTLNHNVMYWYQQKSSQAPKLLFHYYDKDFNNEADTPDNFQSRRPNTSFCFLDIRSPGLGDTAMYLCATSLTSGLRHTGELFFGEGSRLTVL.

The J gene is TRBJ1-5, the V gene TRBV28; D is unclear. Deletions cut 7 bases from V and 1 base from J, with 8 bases between. Germline V gives CDR1 MDHEN, CDR2 SYDVKM. CDR3 length: 13 residues. CDR3 sequence (DNA): TGTGCCAGCAATACTATGAGCAATCAGCCCCAGCATTTT. This gives the protein CASNTMSNQPQHF.

J is TRBJ2-5 and V is TRBV3-1 (or the pseudogene TRBV3-2); D possibly corresponds to TRBD1 (6 bases). The CDR3 length is 14 residues. Germline CDR1 reads LGHDT; CDR2 reads YNNKEL (reference sequence). V was clipped by 0 bases and J by 6 bases, with 11 bases between them. CDR3 sequence reads: CASSQDGQGKTQYF. The CDR3 DNA is TGTGCCAGCAGCCAAGACGGGCAGGGGAAGACCCAGTACTTC.

V and J are TRBV29-1 and TRBJ2-7, with a tentative D call TRBD2 (5 bases). Trimming removed 7 bases from V and 7 bases from J, with 20 bases in between. Germline V CDR1 and CDR2: SQVTM, ANQGSEA. CDR3 length equals 13 residues. The CDR3 spells CSAESPVSGEQYF. In DNA, the CDR3 is TGCAGCGCCGAAAGTCCTGTTTCGGGGGAGCAGTACTTC.

Here the CDR3 reads CASSQNPLSKYF. As DNA, the CDR3 is TGTGCCAGCAGCCAAAACCCCCTATCCAAGTACTTC. The chain couples TRBV7-2 to TRBJ2-7, with unresolved D. This CDR3 spans 12 amino acids. The V end lost 5 bases, the J end lost 11 bases, and 16 bases lay between the germline ends. The V gene's germline CDR1 is SGHTA and CDR2 FQGNSA.

The V call is TRBV7-3, the J call TRBJ2-1, with D tentatively TRBD2 (6 bases). The V gene lost 4 bases and the J gene lost 5 bases, with 9 bases spanning the gap. The CDR3 is 13 residues long. Germline lookup yields CDR1 SGHTA and CDR2 FQGTGA. This CDR3 is CASSSGVNNEQFF. The CDR3 coding sequence is TGTGCCAGCAGCTCGGGGGTTAACAATGAGCAGTTCTTC.

V is TRBV7-6 and J is TRBJ2-2; D not certain. Trimming took off 7 bases at V and 6 bases at J, with 15 bases between the two ends. The CDR3 consists of 14 residues. CDR1 and CDR2 (germline): SGHVS, FNYEAQ. This CDR3 is CASTPVASAGELFF. In nucleotides, the CDR3 is TGTGCCAGCACCCCTGTCGCCTCGGCCGGGGAGCTGTTTTTT.

V gene TRBV4-1 combines with J gene TRBJ1-4, with 9 bases that match TRBD1. The CDR3 loop spans 20 amino acids. Germline CDR1 and CDR2: MGHRA and YSYEKL. V trimming: 0 bases; J trimming: 0 bases; junction bases outside the gene matches: 11. CDR3 amino acids: CASSQDDRGRRIATNEKLFF. CDR3 nucleotides: TGCGCCAGCAGCCAAGATGACAGGGGGAGGAGAATTGCAACTAATGAAAAACTGTTTTTT.

This clone was counted a single time. The CDR3 region is CAVPGGSETQYF. CDR3 DNA: TGTGCCGTACCGGGGGGCTCAGAGACCCAGTACTTC. V gene TRBV2 combines with J gene TRBJ2-5, with D tentatively TRBD2 (7 bases). This CDR3 has 12 residues. Trimming took 11 bases from V and 4 from J, leaving 14 bases between them. The germline gives CDR1 SNHLY, CDR2 FYNNEI.

V and J are TRBV15 and TRBJ1-3; weak D call: TRBD1 (6 bases). The length of the CDR3 is 15 residues. V was trimmed by 0 bases and J by 7 bases, leaving 13 bases between them. Germline assignment: CDR1 LNHNV and CDR2 YYDKDF (reference sequence). CDR3 sequence reads: CATSRESTGWNTIYF. The CDR3 coding sequence is TGTGCCACCAGCAGAGAATCTACAGGGTGGAACACCATATATTTT.

This clone has a single count. The gene calls are TRBV19 and TRBJ1-5, with D possibly matching TRBD1 (5 bases). This CDR3 is 14 amino acids long. Trimming took 3 bases from V and 7 from J, leaving 13 bases between them. Germline CDR1 reads LNHDA; CDR2 reads SQIVND (reference sequence). The CDR3 DNA reads TGTGCCAGTAGTATCTGGGGGGAAGGCCAGCCCCAGCATTTT. This sequence encodes CASSIWGEGQPQHF.

The chain links TRBV6-4 to TRBJ1-6, with D perhaps TRBD1 (5 bases). The CDR3 is 15 residues long. Germline V gene lookup returns CDR1 MRHNA and CDR2 SNTAGT. Trimming shortened V by 4 bases and J by 10 bases, and 17 bases separated the two germline ends. The CDR3 DNA sequence: TGTGCCAGCAGTGCCCTTCAGGGAGGTGGCTCACCCCTCCACTTT. Amino acid sequence: CASSALQGGGSPLHF.